Below are 28 T cell receptor beta chains sequenced from a single sample in a study of human T cells and chemical hapten exposure. Time point described: patch test 1, 2 weeks after DPC sensitization. Treatment described: therapeutic diphenylcyclopropenone sensitization with weekly scalp DPC. TCRdb independently ran MiXCR on the RACE reads; one entry per CDR3 protein. The sample shows 75,000 to 100,000 distinct CDR3 sequences, over 10% of them seen only once. This specimen consisted of whole blood, obtained in connection with sensitization to the hapten diphenylcyclopropenone (DPC). All receptors come from a woman in her thirties or forties with alopecia areata. Some clones in this sample may be carry-over from other donors' samples.

Points on this clonotype: Lacking the conserved final phenylalanine or tryptophan, this CDR3 likely reflects a read error. The chain joins TRBV12-3 or TRBV12-4 to TRBJ1-1; D is unresolved. CDR3 size: 11 residues. V gave up 6 bases and J gave up 4 bases, with 6 bases separating them. The CDR3, as DNA: TGTGCCAGCAGCCTCTCCACTGAAGCTTTCTTA. It codes for CASSLSTEAFL.

The rearrangement joins TRBV28 to TRBJ1-4; D is possibly TRBD1 (6 bases). In germline, CDR1 is MDHEN, CDR2 SYDVKM. With 5 bases removed from V and 7 bases from J, the gap between germline ends came to 17 bases. The CDR3 totals 15 residues. In DNA, the CDR3 is TGTGCCAGCAGTCTCCCCGGGGGGGCGAGTGAAAAACTGTTTTTT. Translating it yields CASSLPGGASEKLFF. Drawing the rest from reference TRBV28 and TRBJ1-4, the complete variable domain is DVKVTQSSRYLVKRTGEKVFLECVQDMDHENMFWYRQDPGLGLRLIYFSYDVKMKEKGDIPEGYSVSREKKERFSLILESASTNQTSMYLCASSLPGGASEKLFFGSGTQLSVL.

The chain carries TRBV29-1 and TRBJ2-7, with D hard to call. CDR1 is SQVTM, CDR2 ANQGSEA, per germline. Trimming took 6 bases from V and 1 from J, leaving 7 bases between them. CDR3 length: 11 residues. This CDR3 is CSVAISYEQYF. The CDR3 coding sequence is TGCAGCGTGGCTATATCCTACGAGCAGTACTTC.

The V call is TRBV29-1, the J call TRBJ2-5, with 8 bases identical to TRBD2. The J segment lost 3 bases and the V segment lost 3 bases, leaving 3 bases of the junction unmatched. Germline assignment: CDR1 SQVTM and CDR2 ANQGSEA. CDR3 length: 13 amino acids. CDR3 sequence: CSVDPLAEETQYF. The CDR3 nucleotides read TGCAGCGTTGACCCACTAGCGGAAGAGACCCAGTACTTC.

This chain connects TRBV28 to TRBJ2-7; 10 bases align to TRBD2. The CDR3 extends over 16 amino acids. Germline CDR1 is MDHEN and CDR2 is SYDVKM. The V segment lost 4 bases and the J segment 2 bases; nucleotides outside the gene matches: 8. The CDR3 DNA reads as TGTGCCAGCAGTTATAGGGGGCTAGCGGGAGCCTACGAGCAGTACTTC. Protein: CASSYRGLAGAYEQYF.

The rearrangement joins TRBV7-2 to TRBJ2-1; no reliable D call. Trimming cost V 3 bases and J 4 bases, with 4 bases left between them. Germline V gene sequence: CDR1 SGHTA, CDR2 FQGNSA. The CDR3 length is 12 residues. The chain's CDR3 is CASSFSYNEQFF. CDR3 nucleotide sequence: TGTGCCAGCAGCTTCTCGTACAATGAGCAGTTCTTC.

This clonotype was found a few times. The V call is TRBV20-1, the J call TRBJ2-2, with 11 bases that match TRBD2. Germline V gene sequence: CDR1 DFQATT, CDR2 SNEGSKA (reference sequence). The V and J ends lost 3 bases and 7 bases, in that order; junction bases with no gene match: 7. The CDR3 consists of 15 residues. Here the CDR3 reads CSASSGRAQGGELFF. Here the CDR3 DNA reads TGCAGTGCTAGTAGCGGGAGGGCCCAGGGCGGGGAGCTGTTTTTT.

The rearrangement links TRBV7-2 to TRBJ2-1, with D possibly being TRBD1 (5 bases). The V gene lost 5 bases and the J gene lost 2 bases, with 10 bases spanning the gap. Germline assignment: CDR1 SGHTA and CDR2 FQGNSA. The CDR3 spans 14 residues. CDR3 nucleotide sequence: TGTGCCAGCAGCCCAAGGGGCACCTACAATGAGCAGTTCTTC. This gives the protein CASSPRGTYNEQFF.

This clonotype was detected a few times. The V call is TRBV7-2, the J call TRBJ2-3, with TRBD2 matching 8 bases. Germline-derived CDR1 and CDR2 are SGHTA and FQGNSA. V gave up 5 bases and J gave up 2 bases; unmatched junction bases: 15. The CDR3 consists of 18 residues. CDR3: CASSPQGAGGRVTDTQYF. The CDR3 DNA follows: TGTGCCAGCAGCCCTCAAGGGGCGGGAGGTCGGGTCACAGATACGCAGTATTTT.

This clonotype was counted ten times or more. This chain links TRBV29-1 with TRBJ2-7; no firm D call. V was pared by 4 bases and J by 2 bases, with 9 bases between. The CDR3 loop spans 12 amino acids. Germline CDR1 and CDR2: SQVTM and ANQGSEA. CDR3 DNA sequence: TGCAGCGTTGGAGAATTCGCCTACGAGCAGTACTTC. Amino acid sequence: CSVGEFAYEQYF.

This clonotype was recorded a few times. The rearrangement uses TRBV6-5 and TRBJ2-1; D perhaps matches TRBD1 (7 bases). Trimming shortened V by 6 bases and J by 7 bases, and 19 bases separated the two germline ends. Germline lookup yields CDR1 MNHEY and CDR2 SVGAGI. The CDR3 is 15 residues long. Here the CDR3 reads CASSQQGTGGNEQFF. The CDR3 bases are TGTGCCAGCAGCCAACAGGGGACTGGAGGGAATGAGCAGTTCTTC.

This chain joins TRBV9 and TRBJ1-5; D possibly corresponds to TRBD1 (5 bases). The CDR3 covers 13 residues. Looked up from germline, CDR1 is SGDLS and CDR2 is YYNGEE. V lost 3 bases and J lost 4, with 8 bases in between. The CDR3 region is CASSGGNNQPQHF. CDR3 sequence (DNA): TGTGCCAGCAGCGGGGGGAATAATCAGCCCCAGCATTTT.

J is TRBJ2-7 and V is TRBV28, with D uncertain. The CDR3 runs to 15 residues. Trimming pared 2 bases from V and 0 bases from J, leaving 11 bases between. Per the germline V gene, CDR1 is MDHEN and CDR2 is SYDVKM. CDR3 sequence: CASSLGQLASYEQYF. As DNA, the CDR3 is TGTGCCAGCAGTTTAGGGCAATTAGCCTCCTACGAGCAGTACTTC.

In this sample, this clonotype turned up a few times. The chain links TRBV28 to TRBJ1-2; D gene uncertain. The ends were cut back, 6 bases at V and 0 bases at J, with 5 bases in the middle. Germline assignment: CDR1 MDHEN and CDR2 SYDVKM. This CDR3 region has 12 residues. CDR3 in amino acids: CASSRANYGYTF. CDR3 DNA: TGTGCCAGCAGCCGAGCTAACTATGGCTACACCTTC.

This clonotype was detected a few times. The chain uses TRBV12-2 and TRBJ2-7. TRBV12-2 is recorded as a pseudogene. CDR3 length equals 13 residues. The CDR3 spells CASRLGQPNEQYF. The CDR3 nucleotides read TGTGCAAGTCGCTTAGGCCAGCCTAACGAGCAGTACTTC.

This clonotype has ten or more counts. As DNA, the CDR3 is TGTGCCAGCTCACCACCGGCGCGGGCAACCACCGGGGAGCTGTTTTTT. Its protein product is CASSPPARATTGELFF. V is TRBV18 and J is TRBJ2-2, with a weak D call TRBD2 (5 bases). Germline V gene data show CDR1 as KGHSH and CDR2 as LQKENI. The CDR3 totals 16 residues. The V end was cut by 0 bases, the J end by 4 bases, with 12 bases between.

This chain uses TRBV20-1 with TRBJ2-7; maybe TRBD1 (7 bases). CDR3 length equals 15 residues. Germline CDR1 is DFQATT and CDR2 is SNEGSKA (reference sequence). V lost 3 bases to trimming and J lost 4 bases, with 19 bases between them. The CDR3 sequence: CSARDRGGREYEQYF. In DNA form, the CDR3 reads TGCAGTGCTAGGGACCGAGGGGGCCGGGAGTACGAGCAGTACTTC.

This clonotype has a single count. Germline is not matched at one junction end, which may reflect a read error. V is TRBV2 and J is TRBJ1-1, with D unclear. Germline V lookup: CDR1 SNHLY, CDR2 FYNNEI. The CDR3 consists of 16 residues. In DNA form, the CDR3 reads TGTGTCAGCAGGAAGACCGGGTCGACTAGCGACACTGAAGCTTTCTTT. It yields the protein CVSRKTGSTSDTEAFF.

This chain joins TRBV7-9 and TRBJ2-1, with TRBD2 matching 8 bases. This CDR3 is built from 16 residues. Germline V gives CDR1 SEHNR, CDR2 FQNEAQ (reference sequence). Trimming removed 6 bases from V and 4 bases from J; junction bases left unmatched: 11. The CDR3 sequence: CASSSPSGSRYNEQFF. CDR3 nucleotides: TGTGCCAGCAGTTCCCCAAGCGGGAGTAGGTACAATGAGCAGTTCTTC.

The V gene is TRBV12-3 or TRBV12-4, the J gene TRBJ1-3; a weak D match, TRBD1 (6 bases). The CDR3 runs to 15 residues. With 3 bases removed from V and 1 base from J, the gap between germline ends came to 10 bases. This CDR3 is CASSLGGESGNTIYF. Here the CDR3 DNA reads TGTGCCAGCAGTTTGGGGGGCGAGTCTGGAAACACCATATATTTT.

This clonotype was detected ten times or more. The V and J genes are TRBV28 and TRBJ2-1; D unclear. Germline V CDR1 and CDR2: MDHEN, SYDVKM. The CDR3 is 15 residues long. The ends were cut back, 4 bases at V and 2 bases at J, with 12 bases in the middle. For the CDR3, the DNA is TGTGCCAGCAGTTCTAAACGGAAGACCTACAATGAGCAGTTCTTC. This codes for CASSSKRKTYNEQFF.

The CDR3: CASSLDMGGFTDTQYF. The CDR3 DNA follows: TGTGCCAGCAGCTTAGACATGGGGGGTTTCACAGATACGCAGTATTTT. This chain joins TRBV7-2 and TRBJ2-3; possibly TRBD2 for D (6 bases). Trimming left V 1 base short and J 2 bases short, with 13 bases between. The germline CDR1 and CDR2 sequences are SGHTA and FQGNSA. This CDR3 has 16 amino acids.

There are many counts of this clonotype. At one end, the junction sequence differs from germline, possibly due to a read error. V gene TRBV28 combines with J gene TRBJ2-7; tentatively, D is TRBD1 (6 bases). The CDR3 covers 15 residues. Germline V CDR1 and CDR2: MDHEN, SYDVKM. The DNA of the CDR3 is TGTGCCAGCACTTTAGCCGGGACATACTCCTACGAGCAGTACTTC. Its translation is CASTLAGTYSYEQYF.

CDR3 coding DNA: TGTGCCATCAGTGTAAGACAGGGACAAGAGACCCAGTACTTC. The encoded protein is CAISVRQGQETQYF. The rearrangement joins TRBV10-3 to TRBJ2-5; 7 bases agree with TRBD1. This CDR3 has 14 amino acids. CDR1 is ENHRY and CDR2 is SYGVKD in the germline V gene. V lost 4 bases to trimming and J lost 2 bases; unmatched junction nucleotides: 4.

The chain carries TRBV12-3 or TRBV12-4 and TRBJ2-1; TRBD1 aligns across 8 bases. With 6 bases clipped from V and 9 bases from J, the junction kept 7 bases outside the gene matches. The CDR3 extends over 13 amino acids. The CDR3 spells CASRGPRGREQFF. DNA of the CDR3: TGTGCCAGCAGGGGTCCCAGGGGGCGTGAGCAGTTCTTC.

This clonotype was seen ten or more times. The chain links TRBV28 to TRBJ1-6; D gene ambiguous. The V and J ends lost 2 bases and 10 bases respectively, with 18 bases between them. Germline CDR1 reads MDHEN; CDR2 reads SYDVKM. CDR3 length: 16 amino acids. CDR3 DNA sequence: TGTGCCAGCAGTTTACGGGGAGAAGCCTTTGGATCACCCCTCCACTTT. Protein: CASSLRGEAFGSPLHF.

This clonotype was observed a few times. The chain links TRBV19 to TRBJ2-2; 8 nucleotides match TRBD2. From germline, CDR1 is LNHDA and CDR2 SQIVND (reference sequence). CDR3 length: 13 amino acids. V lost 5 bases, J lost 6 bases, and 2 bases stayed unmatched. The CDR3 coding sequence is TGTGCCAGTAGTCAAGCGGGAGCCGGGGAGCTGTTTTTT. Protein sequence: CASSQAGAGELFF.

This clonotype was recorded many times. The chain uses TRBV27 and TRBJ2-2; 11 bases match TRBD2. This CDR3 has 15 amino acids. Germline loops: CDR1 MNHEY, CDR2 SMNVEV (reference sequence). Trimming took 4 bases from V and 9 from J; bases not matched to a gene: 7. The CDR3 bases are TGTGCCAGCAGTTCTCCGGGACTAGCGGAGCGGGAGCTGTTTTTT. Translating gives CASSSPGLAERELFF.